This T cell receptor beta chain was profiled in a study of blood T cell repertoires in COVID-19. CDR3 length equals 12 residues. V was cut by 1 base and J by 8 bases, with 8 bases left in between. Germline loops: CDR1 LGHDT, CDR2 YNNKEL (reference sequence). Only in-frame clones appear in the TCRdb table, and some are missing; sequencing was by immunoSEQ multiplex PCR. The sample shows about 190,000 clones, roughly 80% of them seen only once. Sequences were obtained from peripheral blood. V gene TRBV3-1 (or the pseudogene TRBV3-2) combines with J gene TRBJ1-1; no firm D call. This TCR was recovered from a woman aged 45 to 65 with acute or convalescent COVID-19. DNA of the CDR3: TGTGCCAGCAGCCAAGGAGTCGGGGAAGCTTTCTTT. Protein: CASSQGVGEAFF.